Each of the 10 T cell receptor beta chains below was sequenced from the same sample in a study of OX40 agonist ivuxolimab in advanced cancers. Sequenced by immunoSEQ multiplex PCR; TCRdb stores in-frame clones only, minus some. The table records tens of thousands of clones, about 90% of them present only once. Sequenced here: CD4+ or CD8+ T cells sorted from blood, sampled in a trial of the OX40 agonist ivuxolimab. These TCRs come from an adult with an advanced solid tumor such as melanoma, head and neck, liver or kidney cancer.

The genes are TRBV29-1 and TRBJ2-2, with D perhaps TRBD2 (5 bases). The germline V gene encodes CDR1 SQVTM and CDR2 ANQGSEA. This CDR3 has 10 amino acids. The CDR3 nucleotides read TGCAGTGCCGAGCGGGGGGAGCTGTTTTTT. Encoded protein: CSAERGELFF.

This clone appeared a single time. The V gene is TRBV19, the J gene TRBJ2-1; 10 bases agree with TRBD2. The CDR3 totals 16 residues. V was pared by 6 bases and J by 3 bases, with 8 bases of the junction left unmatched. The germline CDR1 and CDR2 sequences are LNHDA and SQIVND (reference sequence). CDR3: CASSSGGLAVYNEQFF. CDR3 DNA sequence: TGTGCCAGTAGCTCCGGAGGACTAGCGGTCTACAATGAGCAGTTCTTC.

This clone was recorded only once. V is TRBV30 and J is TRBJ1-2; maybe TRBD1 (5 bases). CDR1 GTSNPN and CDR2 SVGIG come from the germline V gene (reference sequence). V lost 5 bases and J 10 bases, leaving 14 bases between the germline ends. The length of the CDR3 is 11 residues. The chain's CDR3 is CAWARGPPYTF. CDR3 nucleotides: TGTGCCTGGGCCCGGGGCCCTCCCTACACCTTC. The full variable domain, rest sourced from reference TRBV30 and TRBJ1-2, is SQTIHQWPATLVQPVGSPLSLECTVEGTSNPNLYWYRQAAGRGLQLLFYSVGIGQISSEVPQNLSASRPQDRQFILSSKKLLLSDSGFYLCAWARGPPYTFGSGTRLTVV.

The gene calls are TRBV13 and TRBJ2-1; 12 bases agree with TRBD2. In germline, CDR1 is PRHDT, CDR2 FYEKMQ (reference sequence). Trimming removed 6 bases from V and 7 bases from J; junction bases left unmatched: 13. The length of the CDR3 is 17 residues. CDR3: CASSYTLAGGTGNEQFF. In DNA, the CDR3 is TGTGCCAGCAGTTATACACTAGCGGGGGGCACGGGGAATGAGCAGTTCTTC.

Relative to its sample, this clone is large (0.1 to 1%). CDR3 DNA: TGTGCCAGTAGTGTGACAGGGAGGAGAGGCTACACCTTC. Amino acid sequence: CASSVTGRRGYTF. The V call is TRBV19, the J call TRBJ1-2; 7 bases agree with TRBD1. J lost 8 bases, V lost 5 bases, and 8 bases had no gene match. CDR1 is LNHDA, CDR2 SQIVND, per germline (reference sequence). The CDR3 spans 13 residues.

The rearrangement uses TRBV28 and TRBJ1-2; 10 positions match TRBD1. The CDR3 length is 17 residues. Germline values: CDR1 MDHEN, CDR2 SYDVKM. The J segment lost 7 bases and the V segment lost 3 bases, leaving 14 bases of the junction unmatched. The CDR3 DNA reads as TGTGCCAGCAGTTTTATGCCCGGACAGGGGGAATCTTTTGGCTACACCTTC. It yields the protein CASSFMPGQGESFGYTF.

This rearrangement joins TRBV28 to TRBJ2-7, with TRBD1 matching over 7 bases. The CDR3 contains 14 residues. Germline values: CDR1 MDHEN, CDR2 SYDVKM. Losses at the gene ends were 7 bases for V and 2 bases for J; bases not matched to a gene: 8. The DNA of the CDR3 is TGTGCCAGCACCCTGACAGGGCCCGCCTACGAGCAGTACTTC. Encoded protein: CASTLTGPAYEQYF.

CDR3 coding DNA: TGTGCCAGCAGCTTAGCGTTACCAGCCCAAGAGACCCAGTACTTC. It is translated as CASSLALPAQETQYF. The chain recombines TRBV7-2 with TRBJ2-5; D ambiguous. The CDR3 has 15 residues. Trimming left V 0 bases short and J 1 base short, with 9 bases between. The germline V gene encodes CDR1 SGHTA and CDR2 FQGNSA.

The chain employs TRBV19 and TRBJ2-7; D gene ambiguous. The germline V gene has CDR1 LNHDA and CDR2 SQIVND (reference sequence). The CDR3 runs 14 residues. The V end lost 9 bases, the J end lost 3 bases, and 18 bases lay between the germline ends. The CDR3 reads CASGPGLNRYEQYF. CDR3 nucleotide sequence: TGTGCCAGCGGACCGGGCCTGAACCGCTACGAGCAGTACTTC.

DNA for the CDR3: TGTGCCAGCAGCCCCCAAAGAGGGCCTAGCAATCAGCCCCAGCATTTT. It specifies CASSPQRGPSNQPQHF. The chain combines TRBV21-1 with TRBJ1-5. TRBV21-1 is listed as a pseudogene. The CDR3 loop spans 16 amino acids.